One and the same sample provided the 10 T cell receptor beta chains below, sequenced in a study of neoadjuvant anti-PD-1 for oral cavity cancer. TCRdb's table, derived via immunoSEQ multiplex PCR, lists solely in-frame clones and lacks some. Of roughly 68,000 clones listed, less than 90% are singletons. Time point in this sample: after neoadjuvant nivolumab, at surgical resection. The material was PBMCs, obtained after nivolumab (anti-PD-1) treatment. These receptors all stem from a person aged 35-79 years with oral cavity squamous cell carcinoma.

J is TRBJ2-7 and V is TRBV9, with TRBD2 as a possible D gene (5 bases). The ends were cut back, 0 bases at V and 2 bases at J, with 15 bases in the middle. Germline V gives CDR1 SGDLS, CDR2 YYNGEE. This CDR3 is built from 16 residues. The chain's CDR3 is CASSVGPLTGTYEQYF. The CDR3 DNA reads TGTGCCAGCAGCGTAGGCCCCCTTACGGGGACCTACGAGCAGTACTTC.

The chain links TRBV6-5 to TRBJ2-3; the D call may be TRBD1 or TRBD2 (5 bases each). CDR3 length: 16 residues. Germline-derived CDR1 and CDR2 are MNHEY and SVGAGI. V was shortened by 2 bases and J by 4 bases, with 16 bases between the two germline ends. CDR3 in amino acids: CASSYGRGPLPDTQYF. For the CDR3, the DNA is TGTGCCAGCAGTTACGGCCGGGGCCCGCTTCCAGATACGCAGTATTTT.

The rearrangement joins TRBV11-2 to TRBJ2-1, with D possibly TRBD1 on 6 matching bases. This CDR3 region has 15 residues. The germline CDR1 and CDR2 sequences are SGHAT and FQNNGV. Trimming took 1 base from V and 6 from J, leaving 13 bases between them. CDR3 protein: CASSLGGTRSNEQFF. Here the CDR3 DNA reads TGTGCCAGCAGCTTAGGAGGGACAAGATCCAATGAGCAGTTCTTC.

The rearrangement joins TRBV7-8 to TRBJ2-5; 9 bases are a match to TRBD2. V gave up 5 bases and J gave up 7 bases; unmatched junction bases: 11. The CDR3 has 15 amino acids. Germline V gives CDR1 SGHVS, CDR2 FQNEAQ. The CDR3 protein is CASSPTGTSSGTQYF. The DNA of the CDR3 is TGTGCCAGCAGCCCGACCGGGACTAGCTCTGGGACCCAGTACTTC.

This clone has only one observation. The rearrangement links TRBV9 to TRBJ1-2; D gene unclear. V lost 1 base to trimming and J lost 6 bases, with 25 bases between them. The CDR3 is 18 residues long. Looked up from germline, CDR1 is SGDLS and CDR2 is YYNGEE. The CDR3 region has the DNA TGTGCCAGCAGCGTAACCCCCTCAAGACCCCGAAAATACGATGGCTACACCTTC. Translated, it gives CASSVTPSRPRKYDGYTF.

CDR3 in amino acids: CASSLDWIGSAEAFF. The DNA of the CDR3 is TGTGCCAGCAGCTTAGATTGGATAGGCTCTGCTGAAGCTTTCTTT. The chain couples TRBV11-2 to TRBJ1-1; no firm D call. Germline V gene sequence: CDR1 SGHAT, CDR2 FQNNGV. The germline V and J ends were trimmed by 0 bases and 6 bases, with 14 bases remaining between them. The CDR3 covers 15 residues.

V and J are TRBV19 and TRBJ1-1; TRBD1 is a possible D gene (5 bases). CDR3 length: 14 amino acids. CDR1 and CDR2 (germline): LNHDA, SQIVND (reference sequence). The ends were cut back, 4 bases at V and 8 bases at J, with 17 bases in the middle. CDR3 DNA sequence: TGTGCCAGTAGTACCGTCAGTGGGGGACCCGAAGCTTTCTTT. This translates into CASSTVSGGPEAFF.

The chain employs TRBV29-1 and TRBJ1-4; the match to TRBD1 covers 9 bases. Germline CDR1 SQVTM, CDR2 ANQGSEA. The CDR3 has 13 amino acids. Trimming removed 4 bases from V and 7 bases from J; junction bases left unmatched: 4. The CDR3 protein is CSVATGGGEKLFF. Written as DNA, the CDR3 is TGCAGCGTTGCGACAGGGGGGGGTGAAAAACTGTTTTTT.

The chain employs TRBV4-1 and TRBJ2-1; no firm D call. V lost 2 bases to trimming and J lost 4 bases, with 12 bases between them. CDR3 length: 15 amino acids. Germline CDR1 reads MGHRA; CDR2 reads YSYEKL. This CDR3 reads CASSQSARRYNEQFF. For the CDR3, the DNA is TGCGCCAGCAGCCAAAGTGCCCGGCGGTACAATGAGCAGTTCTTC.

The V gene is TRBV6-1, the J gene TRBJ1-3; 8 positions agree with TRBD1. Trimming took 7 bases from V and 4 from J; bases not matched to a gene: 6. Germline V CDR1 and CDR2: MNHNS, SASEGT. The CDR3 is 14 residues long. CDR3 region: CASIRDRGGNTIYF. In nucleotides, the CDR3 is TGTGCCAGCATTCGAGACAGGGGAGGAAACACCATATATTTT.